This T cell receptor (beta chain) was captured by sequencing in a study of cytomegalovirus exposure and HLA in healthy donors. Whole-study results and caveats: Follow-up analysis seemed to connect common viral pathogens with several of the most significant clusters identified.

This clone was detected a few times. Its specificity is not known. 13 Jbeta primers and 60 Vbeta primers were used for the PCR. Method: immunoSEQ multiplex PCR; TCRdb's copy keeps in-frame clones and lacks some. This sample has about 140,000 clones, with roughly four fifths found just once. The receptor's source is a man aged 25 to 40 in good health and CMV-seronegative. Sequences were obtained from PBMCs.

The CDR3 loop is CAISGLSGRASSSYNEQFF. The CDR3 coding sequence is TGTGCCATCAGTGGCCTTAGCGGGAGGGCCTCGAGCTCCTACAATGAGCAGTTCTTC. The chain carries TRBV10-3 and TRBJ2-1; 11 bases align to TRBD2. CDR3 length: 19 residues. CDR1 ENHRY and CDR2 SYGVKD come from the germline V gene. V dropped 4 bases and J dropped 0; count of bases not matched to a gene: 11.